This T cell receptor (beta chain) is drawn from a study of cytomegalovirus exposure and HLA in healthy donors. 13 Jbeta primers and 60 Vbeta primers were used for the PCR. Sequenced by immunoSEQ multiplex PCR; TCRdb stores in-frame clones only, minus some. The data hold some 120,000 clones, with about four fifths observed a single time. The CDR3 covers 15 residues. Germline-derived CDR1 and CDR2 are SGHTA and FQGNSA. V lost 5 bases and J lost 0, with 13 bases in between. General study points: Per a prior analysis, the majority of TCR beta V segments were productive roughly 87% or roughly 30% of the time. TCR beta chains associated with HLA were, in a later analysis, more clonally expanded than equally common others. A later analysis reported that several of the most significant clusters appeared to be linked to common viral pathogens, among them Epstein-Barr virus. HLA alleles were associated with some 17,000 TCR beta sequences in a later analysis at 0.05 false discovery rate.

This clone was seen only a few times. Its antigen is unidentified. The chain joins TRBV7-2 to TRBJ1-2; a weak D match, TRBD1 (6 bases). Input material: PBMCs. The source is a woman in her 30s in good health and CMV-seronegative. The CDR3 sequence: CASSHRWGPNYGYTF. The DNA for the CDR3 is TGTGCCAGCAGCCACAGATGGGGGCCTAACTATGGCTACACCTTC.